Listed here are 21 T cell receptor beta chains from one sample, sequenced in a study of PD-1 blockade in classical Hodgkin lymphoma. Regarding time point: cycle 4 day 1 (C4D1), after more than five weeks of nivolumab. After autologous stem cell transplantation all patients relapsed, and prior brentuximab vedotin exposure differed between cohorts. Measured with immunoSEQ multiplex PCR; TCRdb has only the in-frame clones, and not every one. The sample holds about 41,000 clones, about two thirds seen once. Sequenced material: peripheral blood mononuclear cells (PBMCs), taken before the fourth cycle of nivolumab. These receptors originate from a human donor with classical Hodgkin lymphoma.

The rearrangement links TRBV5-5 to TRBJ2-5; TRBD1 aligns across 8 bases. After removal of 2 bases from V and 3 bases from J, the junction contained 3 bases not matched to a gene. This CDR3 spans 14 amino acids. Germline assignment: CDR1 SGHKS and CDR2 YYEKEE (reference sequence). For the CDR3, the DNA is TGTGCCAGCAGCTTAACGACAGGGGAAGAGACCCAGTACTTC. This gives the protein CASSLTTGEETQYF.

CDR3 DNA sequence: TGTGCCAGCAGCAACCCCGGTGTGGTTGATAGCGGGGGTTACGAGCAGTACTTC. Translation gives CASSNPGVVDSGGYEQYF. The chain recombines TRBV7-2 with TRBJ2-7; 9 nucleotides align to TRBD2. CDR3 length: 18 residues. The J segment lost 4 bases and the V segment lost 5 bases, leaving 18 bases of the junction unmatched. Looked up from germline, CDR1 is SGHTA and CDR2 is FQGNSA.

CDR3 nucleotide sequence: TGTGCCAGCAGTTACGCATACGAGCAGTACTTC. Translated, it gives CASSYAYEQYF. The chain has TRBV6-1 and TRBJ2-7; D uncertain. There are 11 residues in the CDR3. The V end was cut by 5 bases, the J end by 4 bases, with 6 bases between. Germline-derived CDR1 and CDR2 are MNHNS and SASEGT.

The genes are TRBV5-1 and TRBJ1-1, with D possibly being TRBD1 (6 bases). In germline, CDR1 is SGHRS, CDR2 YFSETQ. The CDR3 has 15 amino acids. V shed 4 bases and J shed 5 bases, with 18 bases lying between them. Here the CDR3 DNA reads TGCGCCAGCAGCCCCGTTAGGGGGGCGCGGACTGAAGCTTTCTTT. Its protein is CASSPVRGARTEAFF.

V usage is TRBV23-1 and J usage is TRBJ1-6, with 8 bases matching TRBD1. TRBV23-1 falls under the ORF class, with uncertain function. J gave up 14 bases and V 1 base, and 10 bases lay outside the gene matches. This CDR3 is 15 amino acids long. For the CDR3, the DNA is TGCGCCAGCAGTCAATTCGGACAGGGTATCAAGGCCCTCCACTTT. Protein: CASSQFGQGIKALHF.

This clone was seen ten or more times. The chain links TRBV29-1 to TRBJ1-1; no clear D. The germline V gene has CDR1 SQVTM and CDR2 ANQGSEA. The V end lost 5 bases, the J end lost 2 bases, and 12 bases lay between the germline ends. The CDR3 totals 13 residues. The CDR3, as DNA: TGCAGCGTTCAAATGCACGAAAACACTGAAGCTTTCTTT. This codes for CSVQMHENTEAFF. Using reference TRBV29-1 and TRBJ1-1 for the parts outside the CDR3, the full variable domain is SAVISQKPSRDICQRGTSLTIQCQVDSQVTMMFWYRQQPGQSLTLIATANQGSEATYESGFVIDKFPISRPNLTFSTLTVSNMSPEDSSIYLCSVQMHENTEAFFGQGTRLTVV.

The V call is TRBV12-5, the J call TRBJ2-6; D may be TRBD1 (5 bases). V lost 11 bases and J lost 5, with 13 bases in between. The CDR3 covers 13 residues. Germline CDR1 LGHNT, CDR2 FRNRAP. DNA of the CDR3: TGTGCTGCAGGACAAAGTCGGGCCAACGTCCTGACTTTC. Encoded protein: CAAGQSRANVLTF. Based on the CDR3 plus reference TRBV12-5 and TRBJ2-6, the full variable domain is DARVTQTPRHKVTEMGQEVTMRCQPILGHNTVFWYRQTMMQGLELLAYFRNRAPLDDSGMPKDRFSAEMPDATLATLKIQPSEPRDSAVYFCAAGQSRANVLTFGAGSRLTVL.

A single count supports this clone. The CDR3 spells CASSPRQGDNSPLHF. The CDR3 DNA follows: TGCGCCAGCAGCCCAAGACAGGGGGATAATTCACCCCTCCACTTT. The genes are TRBV4-1 and TRBJ1-6; 9 nucleotides match TRBD1. Germline values: CDR1 MGHRA, CDR2 YSYEKL. The V and J ends lost 4 bases and 5 bases, in that order; junction bases with no gene match: 3. The CDR3 runs 15 residues.

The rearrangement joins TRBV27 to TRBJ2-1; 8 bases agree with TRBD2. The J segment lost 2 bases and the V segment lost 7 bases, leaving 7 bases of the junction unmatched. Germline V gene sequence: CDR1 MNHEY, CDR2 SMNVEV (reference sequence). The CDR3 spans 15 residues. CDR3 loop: CASKFGGGPYNEQFF. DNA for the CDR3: TGTGCCAGCAAGTTCGGCGGGGGGCCCTACAATGAGCAGTTCTTC.

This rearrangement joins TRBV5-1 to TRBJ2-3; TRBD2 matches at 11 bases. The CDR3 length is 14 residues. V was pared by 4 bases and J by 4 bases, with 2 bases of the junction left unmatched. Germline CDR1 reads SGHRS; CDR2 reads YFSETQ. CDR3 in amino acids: CASSISGGADTQYF. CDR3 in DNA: TGCGCCAGCAGCATTAGCGGGGGGGCAGATACGCAGTATTTT.

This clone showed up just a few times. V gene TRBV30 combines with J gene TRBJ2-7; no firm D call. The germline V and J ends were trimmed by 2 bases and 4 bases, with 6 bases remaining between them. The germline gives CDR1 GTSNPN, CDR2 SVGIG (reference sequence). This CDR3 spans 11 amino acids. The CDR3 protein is CAWSLNYEQYF. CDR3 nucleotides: TGTGCCTGGAGTTTGAATTACGAGCAGTACTTC.

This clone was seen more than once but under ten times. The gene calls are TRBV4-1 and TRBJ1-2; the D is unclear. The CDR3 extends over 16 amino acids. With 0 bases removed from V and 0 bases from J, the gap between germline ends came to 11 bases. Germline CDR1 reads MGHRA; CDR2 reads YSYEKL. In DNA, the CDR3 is TGCGCCAGCAGCCAAGACGCAACCTACTCTAACTATGGCTACACCTTC. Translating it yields CASSQDATYSNYGYTF.

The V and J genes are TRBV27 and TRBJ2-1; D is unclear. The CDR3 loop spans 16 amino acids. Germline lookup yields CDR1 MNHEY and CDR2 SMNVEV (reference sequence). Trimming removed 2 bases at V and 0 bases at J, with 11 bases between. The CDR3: CASSLTDPSSYNEQFF. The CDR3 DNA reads TGTGCCAGCAGTTTAACAGACCCGAGCTCCTACAATGAGCAGTTCTTC.

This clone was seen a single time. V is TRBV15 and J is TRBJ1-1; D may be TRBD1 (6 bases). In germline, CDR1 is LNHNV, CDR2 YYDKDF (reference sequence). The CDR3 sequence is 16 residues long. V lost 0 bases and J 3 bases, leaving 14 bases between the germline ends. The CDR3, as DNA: TGTGCCACCAGCAGAGATCCAGGGACACCAGACACTGAAGCTTTCTTT. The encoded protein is CATSRDPGTPDTEAFF.

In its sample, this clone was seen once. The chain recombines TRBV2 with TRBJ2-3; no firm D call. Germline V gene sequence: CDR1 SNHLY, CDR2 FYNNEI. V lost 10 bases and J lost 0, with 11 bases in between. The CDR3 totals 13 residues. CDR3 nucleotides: TGTGCCAACGGTAATTCTAGCACAGATACGCAGTATTTT. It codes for CANGNSSTDTQYF. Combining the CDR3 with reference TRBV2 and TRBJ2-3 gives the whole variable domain EPEVTQTPSHQVTQMGQEVILRCVPISNHLYFYWYRQILGQKVEFLVSFYNNEISEKSEIFDDQFSVERPDGSNFTLKIRSTKLEDSAMYFCANGNSSTDTQYFGPGTRLTVL.

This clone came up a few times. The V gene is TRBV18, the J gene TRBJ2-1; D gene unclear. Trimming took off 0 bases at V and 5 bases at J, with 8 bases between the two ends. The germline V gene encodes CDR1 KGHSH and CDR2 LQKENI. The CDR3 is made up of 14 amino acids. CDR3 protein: CASSPPVANNEQFF. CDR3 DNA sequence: TGTGCCAGCTCACCACCGGTAGCCAACAATGAGCAGTTCTTC.

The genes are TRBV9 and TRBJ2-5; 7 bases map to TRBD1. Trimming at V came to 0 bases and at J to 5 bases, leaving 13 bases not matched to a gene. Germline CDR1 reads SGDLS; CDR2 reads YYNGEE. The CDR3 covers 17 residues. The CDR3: CASSVGPGQGVRETQYF. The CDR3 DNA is TGTGCCAGCAGCGTAGGCCCCGGGCAGGGGGTCAGGGAGACCCAGTACTTC.

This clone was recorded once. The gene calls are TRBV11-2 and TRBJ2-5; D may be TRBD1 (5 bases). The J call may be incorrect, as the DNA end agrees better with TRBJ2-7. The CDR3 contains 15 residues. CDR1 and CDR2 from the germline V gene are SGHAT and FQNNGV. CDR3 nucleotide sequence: TGTGCCAGCAGCTTTGGGGCAGGAAGGCTCTACGAGCAGTACTTC. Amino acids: CASSFGAGRLYEQYF.

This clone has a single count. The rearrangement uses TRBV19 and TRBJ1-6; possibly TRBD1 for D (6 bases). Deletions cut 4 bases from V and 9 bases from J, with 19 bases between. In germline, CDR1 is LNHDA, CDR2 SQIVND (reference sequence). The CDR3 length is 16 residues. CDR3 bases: TGTGCCAGTAGTAGGGACACGTTCCCGCTACGTTCACCCCTCCACTTT. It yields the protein CASSRDTFPLRSPLHF. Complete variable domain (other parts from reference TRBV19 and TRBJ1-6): DGGITQSPKYLFRKEGQNVTLSCEQNLNHDAMYWYRQDPGQGLRLIYYSQIVNDFQKGDIAEGYSVSREKKESFPLTVTSAQKNPTAFYLCASSRDTFPLRSPLHFGNGTRLTVT.

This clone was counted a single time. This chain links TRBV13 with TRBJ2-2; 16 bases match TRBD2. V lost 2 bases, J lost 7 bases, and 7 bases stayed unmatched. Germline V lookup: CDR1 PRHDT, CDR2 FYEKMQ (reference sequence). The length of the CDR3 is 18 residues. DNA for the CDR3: TGTGCCAGCAGCTTACCCGGGACTAGCGGGGGGGCCGGCGGGGAGCTGTTTTTT. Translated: CASSLPGTSGGAGGELFF.

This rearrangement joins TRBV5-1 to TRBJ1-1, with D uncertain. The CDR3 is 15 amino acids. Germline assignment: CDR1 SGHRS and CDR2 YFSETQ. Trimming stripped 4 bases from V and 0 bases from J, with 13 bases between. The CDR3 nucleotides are TGCGCCAGCAGCCCCCTATCCCCCATGAACACTGAAGCTTTCTTT. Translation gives CASSPLSPMNTEAFF.